Shown below are 27 T cell receptor delta chains from a single sample sequenced in a study of gamma-delta T cells after stem cell transplantation. TCRdb redid the clone calls on the RT-PCR reads with CATT. The sample has approximately 1,400 delta-chain clones; roughly 8.7% are singletons. The sample comprised gamma-delta T cells. The receptors here all came from a human donor. It is not recorded whose cells these are; they may come from a transplant donor.

About this clone: A far larger clone is only one base removed, so a read error is likely. CDR3 sequence reads: CACDTVSWAGGYSDKPIF. The CDR3 DNA reads as TGTGCCTGTGACACCGTTTCCTGGGCTGGGGGATACTCCGATAAACCCATCTTT. This rearrangement joins TRDV2 to TRDJ1; 11 bases line up with TRDD3. There are 18 residues in the CDR3. Per germline, CDR1 GEAIGNYY and CDR2 EKD.

Sample share makes this clone medium-sized (0.01 to 0.1%). The chain carries TRDV2 and TRDJ1, with 13 bases lining up with TRDD3. J lost 0 bases, V lost 0 bases, and 6 bases had no gene match. This CDR3 is 18 amino acids long. Per germline, CDR1 GEAIGNYY and CDR2 EKD. CDR3 residues: CACDTVLGDTRHTDKLIF. As DNA, the CDR3 is TGTGCCTGTGACACCGTACTGGGGGATACGCGGCACACCGATAAACTCATCTTT.

Judged by abundance, this clone is medium-sized. This chain joins TRDV2 and TRDJ1; 10 bases match TRDD3. V shed 0 bases and J 9 bases; nucleotides not matched to a gene: 12. CDR3 length equals 16 residues. Germline CDR1 and CDR2: GEAIGNYY and EKD. As DNA, the CDR3 is TGTGCCTGTGACACCCTCCAGGGGGATACGCGGGAAGAACTCATCTTT. Protein product: CACDTLQGDTREELIF.

Only a few counts were recorded for this clone. With a much larger clone just one base away, this may be a read error. This specimen includes other DNA sequences encoding the same CDR3. The V gene is TRDV2, the J gene TRDJ3; TRDD3 matches 13 bases. This CDR3 comprises 21 residues. Germline-derived CDR1 and CDR2 are GEAIGNYY and EKD. This CDR3 is CACDTGTGGYAGSWDTRQMFF. CDR3 nucleotide sequence: TGTGCCTGCGACACCGGGACTGGGGGATACGCTGGGTCCTGGGACACCCGACAGATGTTTTTC.

With respect to this clone: A much larger clone lies a single base off, so this may be a read error. The chain couples TRDV2 to TRDJ1; 8 bases fit TRDD3. Germline values: CDR1 GEAIGNYY, CDR2 EKD. The CDR3 has 17 amino acids. As DNA, the CDR3 is TGTGCCTGTGCCACCCTCCTGGGGGAGAAGTACACCGATAAACTCATCTTT. Translation: CACATLLGEKYTDKLIF.

This clone appeared once. A much larger clone differs from this one at a single base, so this may be a read error. The gene calls are TRDV2 and TRDJ1; 9 nucleotides line up with TRDD3. Germline CDR1 GEAIGNYY, CDR2 EKD. This CDR3 spans 22 amino acids. Trimming took 3 bases from V and 0 from J; bases not matched to a gene: 25. The CDR3 DNA follows: TGTGCCTGTGACTCCCTTAATGTTTACTGGGGGAGACGGGGGAATTACACCGATAAACTCATCTTT. Amino acids: CACDSLNVYWGRRGNYTDKLIF.

This clone is termed medium-sized. J is TRDJ1 and V is TRDV2; 8 nucleotides line up with TRDD3. CDR1 and CDR2 (germline): GEAIGNYY, EKD. This CDR3 contains 18 residues. V lost 4 bases and J lost 1; bases outside the gene matches: 16. The CDR3 sequence: CACEALRVLGATTDKLIF. The CDR3 nucleotides are TGTGCCTGTGAGGCCCTACGCGTACTGGGGGCCACCACCGATAAACTCATCTTT.

In this sample, this clone is medium-sized. The chain recombines TRDV2 with TRDJ1, with D unresolved. Germline V gene lookup returns CDR1 GEAIGNYY and CDR2 EKD. The CDR3 has 14 residues. Trimming cost V 0 bases and J 0 bases, with 7 bases left between them. CDR3 protein: CACDTVTNTDKLIF. The DNA for the CDR3 is TGTGCCTGTGACACCGTTACGAACACCGATAAACTCATCTTT.

Regarding this clone: A much larger clone sits a single nucleotide away, making a read error possible. The gene calls are TRDV2 and TRDJ1; 7 bases line up with TRDD3. V shed 3 bases and J 3 bases; nucleotides not matched to a gene: 12. Per germline, CDR1 GEAIGNYY and CDR2 EKD. This CDR3 is 16 amino acids long. CDR3 coding DNA: TGTGCCTGTGACGTCGTTGGGGGACTGATCGCCGATAAACTCATCTTT. It yields the protein CACDVVGGLIADKLIF.

Concerning this clone itself: This may come from a read error, since a much larger clone is one base off. Other DNA sequences in the same sample also yield this CDR3. In DNA, the CDR3 is TGTGCCTGTGACCCGACTGGGGGTCCACCCGTACGCACCGATAAACTCATCTTT. Amino acids: CACDPTGGPPVRTDKLIF. The genes are TRDV2 and TRDJ1, with 8 positions matching TRDD3. This CDR3 is built from 18 residues. The V gene end was trimmed by 3 bases and the J gene end by 1 base; junction bases not matched to a gene: 15. Germline V CDR1 and CDR2: GEAIGNYY, EKD.

Note on this clone: Since a much larger clone is just one base distant, this may be a read error. This sequence joins TRDV2 and TRDJ1, with a possible D match to TRDD3 (6 bases). Germline CDR1 and CDR2: GEAIGNYY and EKD. Trimming stripped 0 bases from V and 0 bases from J, with 16 bases between. CDR3 size: 17 residues. The CDR3, as DNA: TGTGCCTGTGACACCCTCCCGGGGGAGAAGTACACCGATAAACTCATCTTT. Protein sequence: CACDTLPGEKYTDKLIF.

Concerning this clone itself: This DNA's translation differs at residue 4 from TCRdb's protein, which comes from a much larger clone; a read error is likely, and the protein shown is translated from the DNA. The chain carries TRDV2 and TRDJ1; TRDD3 is a possible D gene (5 bases). CDR1 GEAIGNYY and CDR2 EKD come from the germline V gene. There are 16 residues in the CDR3. The CDR3 spells CACGTVGLPVTDKLIF. The CDR3 coding sequence is TGTGCCTGTGGCACCGTGGGGTTGCCGGTCACCGATAAACTCATCTTT.

By sample fraction, this clone is medium-sized. The V call is TRDV2, the J call TRDJ1; the match to TRDD3 covers 9 bases. This CDR3 spans 16 amino acids. Germline V lookup: CDR1 GEAIGNYY, CDR2 EKD. V lost 1 base to trimming and J lost 0 bases; unmatched junction nucleotides: 5. The CDR3 nucleotides are TGTGCCTGTGACACGCTGGGGGATGGGAACACCGATAAACTCATCTTT. It specifies CACDTLGDGNTDKLIF.

As for this clone: A read error may explain this, as a much larger clone is one base away. The J gene is TRDJ1, the V gene TRDV2; 8 bases fit TRDD3. Germline V CDR1 and CDR2: GEAIGNYY, EKD. This CDR3 is 18 amino acids long. CDR3 nucleotides: TGTGCCTGTGACACCGTAACGACTGGGGGTTTGTACACCGATAAACTCACCTTT. Encoded protein: CACDTVTTGGLYTDKLTF.

In its sample, this clone is large. The J gene is TRDJ1, the V gene TRDV2, with TRDD3 matching 9 bases. CDR1 is GEAIGNYY, CDR2 EKD, per germline. V lost 0 bases to trimming and J lost 2 bases; unmatched junction nucleotides: 12. This CDR3 contains 18 residues. The CDR3 is CACDTVQGGYISTDKLIF. The CDR3 coding sequence is TGTGCCTGTGACACCGTTCAAGGGGGATACATATCTACCGATAAACTCATCTTT.

With regard to this clone: A much larger clone differs by one base, so this may be a read error. Other DNA sequences within the sample encode an identical CDR3. The rearrangement joins TRDV2 to TRDJ1; TRDD3 aligns across 7 bases. CDR3 length: 19 residues. V was pared by 4 bases and J by 0 bases, with 19 bases of the junction left unmatched. The germline V gene encodes CDR1 GEAIGNYY and CDR2 EKD. The CDR3 DNA is TGTGCCTGTGATCCTCTACTGGGGACCGGAGGGGCGTACACCGATAAACTCATCTTT. Translated: CACDPLLGTGGAYTDKLIF.

A remark on this clone: A much bigger clone sits one base away, suggesting this may be a read error. The chain is built from TRDV2 and TRDJ1; weak D call: TRDD3 (6 bases). The CDR3 is 17 amino acids. The V gene lost 1 base and the J gene lost 0 bases, with 17 bases spanning the gap. The germline CDR1 and CDR2 sequences are GEAIGNYY and EKD. The CDR3 sequence is CACDTAGDPTYTDKLIF. CDR3 bases: TGTGCCTGTGACACTGCGGGGGACCCGACGTACACCGATAAACTCATCTTT.

This clone was counted a few times. A read error is possible here, since a much larger clone lies one base away. This chain connects TRDV2 to TRDJ1; TRDD3 agrees at 9 bases. From germline, CDR1 is GEAIGNYY and CDR2 EKD. The CDR3 contains 18 residues. The junction had 17 bases not matched to a gene; V was cut back by 5 bases and J by 2 bases. Here the CDR3 reads CACGTIPGDTRKTDKLIF. DNA of the CDR3: TGTGCCTGTGGCACTATACCGGGGGATACAAGGAAAACCGATAAACTCATCTTT.

This clone qualifies as large. The chain links TRDV2 to TRDJ1; TRDD3 aligns across 7 bases. This CDR3 region has 17 residues. Germline lookup yields CDR1 GEAIGNYY and CDR2 EKD. The J segment lost 1 base and the V segment lost 3 bases, leaving 13 bases of the junction unmatched. This chain's CDR3 is CACDQLSGGISTDKLIF. For the CDR3, the DNA is TGTGCCTGTGACCAACTATCGGGGGGGATTTCCACCGATAAACTCATCTTT.

For this clone: Possible read error: a much larger clone is one base away. This specimen includes other DNA sequences encoding the same CDR3. The chain employs TRDV2 and TRDJ1, with a possible D match to TRDD3 (6 bases). This CDR3 contains 18 residues. Germline values: CDR1 GEAIGNYY, CDR2 EKD. The CDR3, as DNA: TGTGCCTGCGACACCATCGGCAATGGGGGCCCGGACACCGATAAACTCATCTTT. This codes for CACDTIGNGGPDTDKLIF.

This clone has more than one count but fewer than ten. A much larger clone lies a single base off, so this may be a read error. The chain has TRDV2 and TRDJ1, with D possibly TRDD3 on 6 matching bases. The CDR3 loop spans 18 amino acids. Germline CDR1 GEAIGNYY, CDR2 EKD. The CDR3 spells CACDTIGNGGPDTDKPIF. The CDR3 bases are TGTGCCTGTGACACCATCGGCAATGGGGGCCCGGACACCGATAAACCCATCTTT.

On this clone itself: A read error may be the cause here, since a much bigger clone is one base away. V gene TRDV2 combines with J gene TRDJ1, with 12 nucleotides matching TRDD3. The CDR3 loop spans 14 amino acids. After removal of 3 bases from V and 10 bases from J, the junction contained 8 bases not matched to a gene. CDR1 GEAIGNYY and CDR2 EKD come from the germline V gene. The CDR3, as DNA: TGTGCCTGTGACTCGGTACTGGGGGATACCAGACTCATCTTT. Amino acids: CACDSVLGDTRLIF.

The V gene call is TRDV1, and the J gene call is absent; the table's D call, TRDD3, was not checked against the DNA. CDR3 length: 18 residues. Germline V lookup: CDR1 TSWWSYY, CDR2 QGS. CDR3 nucleotides: TGTGCTCTTGGAATAACTTTGGTTCCGATACCACGTACTGGGGGATACACCTTC. Translated: CALGITLVPIPRTGGYTF.

Judged by abundance, this clone is medium-sized (0.01 to 0.1%). The rearrangement links TRDV2 to TRDJ1; 7 nucleotides match TRDD3. The CDR3 spans 15 residues. From germline, CDR1 is GEAIGNYY and CDR2 EKD. V was clipped by 3 bases and J by 1 base; unmatched bases: 7. CDR3 protein: CACDVLLGTTDKLIF. The CDR3 nucleotides are TGTGCCTGTGACGTTTTACTGGGGACCACCGATAAACTCATCTTT.

This clone is deemed medium-sized. V is TRDV2 and J is TRDJ1; 8 bases align to TRDD3. V trimming: 4 bases; J trimming: 0 bases; junction bases outside the gene matches: 9. The CDR3 runs to 16 residues. The V gene's germline CDR1 is GEAIGNYY and CDR2 EKD. CDR3 amino acids: CACEYVGGFYTDKLIF. As DNA, the CDR3 is TGTGCCTGTGAATATGTTGGGGGATTCTACACCGATAAACTCATCTTT.

This clone was seen more than once but under ten times. One base separates it from a far larger clone, so it is likely a read error. V gene TRDV2 combines with J gene TRDJ1, with D tentatively TRDD3 (7 bases). This CDR3 spans 23 amino acids. Trimming removed 2 bases from V and 1 base from J, with 37 bases in between. The germline gives CDR1 GEAIGNYY, CDR2 EKD. The CDR3 spells CACDILAPTPQVRDTSLTDKLIF. The CDR3 DNA sequence: TGTGCCTGTGACATTTTAGCTCCTACACCCCAGGTGAGGGATACTTCACTCACCGATAAACTCATCTTT.

A word on this clone: A read error likely explains this, since a far larger clone differs by one base. The chain carries TRDV2 and TRDJ1; 8 bases are shared with TRDD3. CDR1 is GEAIGNYY and CDR2 is EKD in the germline V gene. The CDR3 is made up of 18 amino acids. V lost 3 bases, J lost 4 bases, and 18 bases stayed unmatched. As DNA, the CDR3 is TGTGCCTGTGACCCCACTGGGGGTTCTCTAAAACCGGACGATAAACTCATCTTT. Translating it yields CACDPTGGSLKPDDKLIF.